This T cell receptor beta chain was identified in a study of human T cells and chemical hapten exposure. Study conclusions and caveats: It was expanded TCRs that formed significantly more large CDR3 similarity clusters than controls did. TCRs at high frequency, those above 1 in 1000, did not change with DPC sensitization.

Time point specified: pre-sensitization, week 0. Treatment here: therapeutic diphenylcyclopropenone sensitization with weekly scalp DPC. Blood draws came before every patch-test application. The authors extracted total RNA from unfractionated whole blood. As to this clonotype: What it binds is unknown.

The CDR3 runs to 14 residues. V dropped 6 bases and J dropped 6; count of bases not matched to a gene: 7. Germline assignment: CDR1 MDHEN and CDR2 SYDVKM. MiXCR was run by TCRdb on the RACE reads, yielding one entry per CDR3 protein. The sample carries 270,000 or so distinct CDR3 sequences, roughly 7.4% recorded once. The material sequenced was whole blood, taken in connection with sensitization to the hapten diphenylcyclopropenone (DPC). The sequence was collected from a man aged 18 to 29 with alopecia areata. Some clones in this sample may be carry-over from other donors' samples. The V gene is TRBV28, the J gene TRBJ1-4; 7 nucleotides align to TRBD1. The CDR3 DNA sequence: TGTGCCAGCAGCAGAAGACAGGGAGATGAAAAACTGTTTTTT. Protein product: CASSRRQGDEKLFF.